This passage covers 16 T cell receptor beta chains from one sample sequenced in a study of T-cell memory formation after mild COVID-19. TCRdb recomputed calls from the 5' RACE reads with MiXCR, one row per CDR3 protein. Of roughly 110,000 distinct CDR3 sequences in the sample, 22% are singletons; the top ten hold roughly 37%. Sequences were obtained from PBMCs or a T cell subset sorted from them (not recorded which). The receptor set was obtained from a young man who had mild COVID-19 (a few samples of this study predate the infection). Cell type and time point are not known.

Here the CDR3 DNA reads TGCGCCAGCAGTCCTTCCTCAGGGAGGACCTACGAGCAGTACTTC. Its protein is CASSPSSGRTYEQYF. The chain recombines TRBV4-3 with TRBJ2-7; D may be TRBD2 (6 bases). CDR3 length: 15 residues. V shed 6 bases and J shed 2 bases, with 17 bases lying between them. The germline CDR1 and CDR2 sequences are LGHNA and YSLEER.

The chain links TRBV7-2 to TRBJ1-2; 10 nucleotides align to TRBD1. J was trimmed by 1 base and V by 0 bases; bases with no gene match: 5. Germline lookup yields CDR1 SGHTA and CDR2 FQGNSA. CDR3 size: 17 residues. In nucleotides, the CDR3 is TGTGCCAGCAGCTTAGCGGGGGGACAGGGGTTTAACTATGGCTACACCTTC. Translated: CASSLAGGQGFNYGYTF.

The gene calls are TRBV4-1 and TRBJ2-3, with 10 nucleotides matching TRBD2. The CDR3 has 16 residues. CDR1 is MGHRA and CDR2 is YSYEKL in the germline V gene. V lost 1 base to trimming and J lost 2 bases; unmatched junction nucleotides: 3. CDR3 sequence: CASSQGLAGDTDTQYF. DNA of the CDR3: TGCGCCAGCAGCCAAGGTCTAGCGGGGGACACAGATACGCAGTATTTT.

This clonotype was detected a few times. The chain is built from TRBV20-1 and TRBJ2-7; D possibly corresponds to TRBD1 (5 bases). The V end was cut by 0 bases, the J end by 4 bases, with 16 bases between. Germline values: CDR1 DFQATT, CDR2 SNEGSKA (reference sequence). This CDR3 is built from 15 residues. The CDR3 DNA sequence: TGCAGTGCTAGAGAAATAAAGGGGCCCTCTTACGAGCAGTACGTC. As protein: CSAREIKGPSYEQYV.

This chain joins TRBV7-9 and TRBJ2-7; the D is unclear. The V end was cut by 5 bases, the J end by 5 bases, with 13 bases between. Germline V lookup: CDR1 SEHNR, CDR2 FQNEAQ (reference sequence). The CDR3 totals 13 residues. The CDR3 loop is CASSASSYHEQYV. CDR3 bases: TGTGCCAGCAGCGCAAGTAGCTACCACGAGCAGTACGTC.

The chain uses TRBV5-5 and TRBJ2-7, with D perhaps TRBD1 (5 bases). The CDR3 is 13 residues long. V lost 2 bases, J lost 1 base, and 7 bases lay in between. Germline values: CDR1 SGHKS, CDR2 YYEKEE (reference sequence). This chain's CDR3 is CASSFQGSYEQYV. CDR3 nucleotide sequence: TGTGCCAGCAGCTTCCAGGGTTCCTACGAGCAGTACGTC.

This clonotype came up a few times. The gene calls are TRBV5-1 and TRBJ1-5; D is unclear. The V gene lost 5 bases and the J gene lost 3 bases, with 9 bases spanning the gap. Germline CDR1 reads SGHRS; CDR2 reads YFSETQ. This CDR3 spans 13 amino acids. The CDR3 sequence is CASSPAFNQPQHF. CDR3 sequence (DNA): TGCGCCAGCAGTCCCGCTTTCAATCAGCCCCAGCATTTT. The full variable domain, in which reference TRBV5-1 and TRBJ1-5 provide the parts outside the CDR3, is KAGVTQTPRYLIKTRGQQVTLSCSPISGHRSVSWYQQTPGQGLQFLFEYFSETQRNKGNFPGRFSGRQFSNSRSEMNVSTLELGDSALYLCASSPAFNQPQHFGDGTRLSIL.

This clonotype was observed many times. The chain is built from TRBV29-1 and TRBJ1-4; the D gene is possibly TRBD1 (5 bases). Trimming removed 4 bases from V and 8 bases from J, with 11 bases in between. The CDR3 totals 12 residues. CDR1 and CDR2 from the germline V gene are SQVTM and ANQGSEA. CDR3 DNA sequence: TGCAGCGTTGGCCAGGGTGGGGAAAAACTGTTTTTT. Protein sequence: CSVGQGGEKLFF.

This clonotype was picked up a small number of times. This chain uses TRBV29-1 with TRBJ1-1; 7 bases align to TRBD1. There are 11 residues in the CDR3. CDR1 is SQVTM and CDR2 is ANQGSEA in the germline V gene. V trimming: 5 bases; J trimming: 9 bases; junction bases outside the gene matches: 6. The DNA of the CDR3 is TGCAGCGTTAACAGGGGCGGGCAAGCTTTCTTT. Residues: CSVNRGGQAFF.

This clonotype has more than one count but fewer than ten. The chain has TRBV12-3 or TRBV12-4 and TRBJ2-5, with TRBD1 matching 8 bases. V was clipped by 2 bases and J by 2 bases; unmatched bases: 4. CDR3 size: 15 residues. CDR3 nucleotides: TGTGCCAGCAGTTTAAACAGGGGGTATCAAGAGACCCAGTACTTC. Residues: CASSLNRGYQETQYF.

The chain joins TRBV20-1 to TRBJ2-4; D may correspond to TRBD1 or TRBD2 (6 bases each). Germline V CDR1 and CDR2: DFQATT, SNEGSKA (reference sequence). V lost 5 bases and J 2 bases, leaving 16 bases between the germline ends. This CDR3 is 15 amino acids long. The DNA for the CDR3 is TGCAGTGCTCCGTGGGGGGCCGAATCCAAAAACATTCAGTACTTC. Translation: CSAPWGAESKNIQYF.

The CDR3 bases are TGTGCCAGCAGCTTAGCCGGCGGGGGGGCCTCAGATGAGCAGTTCTTC. Amino acid sequence: CASSLAGGGASDEQFF. The rearrangement uses TRBV7-6 and TRBJ2-1; 9 bases match TRBD2. This CDR3 spans 16 amino acids. The J segment lost 8 bases and the V segment lost 0 bases, leaving 8 bases of the junction unmatched. Germline CDR1 and CDR2: SGHVS and FNYEAQ.

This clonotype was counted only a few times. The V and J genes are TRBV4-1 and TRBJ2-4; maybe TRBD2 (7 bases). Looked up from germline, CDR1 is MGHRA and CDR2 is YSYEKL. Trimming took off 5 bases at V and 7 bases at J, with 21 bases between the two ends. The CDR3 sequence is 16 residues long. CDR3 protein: CASSRAGGLGGNIQYF. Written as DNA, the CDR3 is TGCGCCAGCAGCAGAGCCGGGGGGCTGGGGGGGAACATTCAGTACTTC.

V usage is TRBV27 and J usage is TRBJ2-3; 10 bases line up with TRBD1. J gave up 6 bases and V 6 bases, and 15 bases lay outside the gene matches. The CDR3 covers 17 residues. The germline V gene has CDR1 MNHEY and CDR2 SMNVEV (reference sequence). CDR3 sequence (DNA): TGTGCCAGCAGAACCGGTGGACAGGGGGTCTTTATTGATACGCAGTATTTT. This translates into CASRTGGQGVFIDTQYF.

In DNA form, the CDR3 reads TGCGCCAGCAGCCAAGGGGTAAGCAATCAGCCCCAGCATTTT. Its protein is CASSQGVSNQPQHF. The rearrangement joins TRBV4-3 to TRBJ1-5; D remains unclear. Germline V gives CDR1 LGHNA, CDR2 YSLEER. V shed 1 base and J shed 1 base, with 5 bases lying between them. There are 14 residues in the CDR3.

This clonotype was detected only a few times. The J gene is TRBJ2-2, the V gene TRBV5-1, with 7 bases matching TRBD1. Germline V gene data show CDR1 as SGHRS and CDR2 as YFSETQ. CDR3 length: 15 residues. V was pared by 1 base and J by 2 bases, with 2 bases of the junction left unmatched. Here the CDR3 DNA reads TGCGCCAGCAGCTTGACAGGGGTCAACACCGGGGAGCTGTTTTTT. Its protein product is CASSLTGVNTGELFF.